These 31 T cell receptor beta chains were sequenced from one sample in a study of cytomegalovirus exposure and HLA in healthy donors. In the PCR, 60 Vbeta and 13 Jbeta primers were used. Using immunoSEQ multiplex PCR, the repertoire was profiled, and TCRdb retains in-frame clones only, with some absent. The sample lists over 100,000 clones, roughly 80% seen once, with approximately 3.5% in the top ten. Sequenced material: PBMCs. Receptors originate from a woman aged 25 to 39 in good health and CMV-seropositive.

V and J are TRBV28 and TRBJ2-5, with 8 bases aligning to TRBD2. Per germline, CDR1 MDHEN and CDR2 SYDVKM. V shed 6 bases and J 5 bases; nucleotides not matched to a gene: 8. CDR3 length equals 14 residues. The CDR3 spells CASSNSGARETQYF. In nucleotides, the CDR3 is TGTGCCAGCAGCAATAGCGGGGCACGGGAGACCCAGTACTTC.

V gene TRBV6-1 combines with J gene TRBJ1-5; D gene ambiguous. CDR1 is MNHNS and CDR2 is SASEGT in the germline V gene. V lost 1 base, J lost 0 bases, and 7 bases lay in between. The CDR3 contains 15 residues. CDR3 in amino acids: CASSEGGNSNQPQHF. The CDR3 DNA reads TGTGCCAGCAGTGAAGGAGGAAATAGCAATCAGCCCCAGCATTTT.

The V and J genes are TRBV6-6 and TRBJ2-7; 7 bases are shared with TRBD1. This CDR3 is 15 amino acids long. V lost 5 bases to trimming and J lost 6 bases; unmatched junction nucleotides: 13. Germline lookup yields CDR1 MNHNY and CDR2 SVGAGI (reference sequence). CDR3 nucleotides: TGTGCCAGCAGTATAACGGGACAGCCAACCTCCGAGCAGTACTTC. It encodes CASSITGQPTSEQYF.

The chain uses TRBV27 and TRBJ2-7; maybe TRBD1 (6 bases). The CDR3 contains 13 residues. Germline V gene sequence: CDR1 MNHEY, CDR2 SMNVEV (reference sequence). V shed 7 bases and J shed 6 bases, with 16 bases lying between them. CDR3 region: CASKKTGKGEQYF. The CDR3 DNA sequence: TGTGCCAGCAAAAAAACAGGGAAGGGCGAGCAGTACTTC.

The CDR3, as DNA: TGTGCCAGCACAGGGGGCCTAGCGGCCCAGCGGGAGACCCAGTACTTC. Translated: CASTGGLAAQRETQYF. The rearrangement links TRBV5-6 to TRBJ2-5; maybe TRBD1 (8 bases). The CDR3 runs to 16 residues. With 6 bases removed from V and 5 bases from J, the gap between germline ends came to 23 bases. Germline V gene data show CDR1 as SGHDT and CDR2 as YYEEEE.

The chain combines TRBV18 with TRBJ1-3; 12 bases align to TRBD1. The germline gives CDR1 KGHSH, CDR2 LQKENI. This CDR3 has 17 residues. Trimming removed 4 bases from V and 4 bases from J; junction bases left unmatched: 8. The CDR3 is CASSRLPGQGAGNTIYF. The DNA of the CDR3 is TGTGCCAGCTCACGTCTACCGGGACAGGGGGCCGGAAACACCATATATTTT.

The chain joins TRBV5-6 to TRBJ2-5, with 9 bases matching TRBD2. In germline, CDR1 is SGHDT, CDR2 YYEEEE. CDR3 length: 18 residues. With 4 bases clipped from V and 4 bases from J, the junction kept 17 bases outside the gene matches. CDR3 DNA: TGTGCCAGCAGCCCTTGGGCCCCGCCGGGACTAGCAGGAGAGACCCAGTACTTC. Translated, it gives CASSPWAPPGLAGETQYF.

The chain uses TRBV28 and TRBJ2-7; 7 nucleotides match TRBD1. Trimming took 4 bases from V and 3 from J; bases not matched to a gene: 3. CDR3 length: 13 residues. CDR1 is MDHEN, CDR2 SYDVKM, per germline. This chain's CDR3 is CASSWGQNYEQYF. The CDR3 region has the DNA TGTGCCAGCAGTTGGGGACAGAACTACGAGCAGTACTTC.

The chain is built from TRBV7-2 and TRBJ1-5; 9 bases are shared with TRBD1. V dropped 5 bases and J dropped 1; count of bases not matched to a gene: 0. Germline V gene data show CDR1 as SGHTA and CDR2 as FQGNSA. The CDR3 contains 14 residues. CDR3 coding DNA: TGTGCCAGCAGCGGACAGGGGAGCAATCAGCCCCAGCATTTT. Its protein is CASSGQGSNQPQHF.

The rearrangement links TRBV6-1 to TRBJ1-2; 7 nucleotides match TRBD1. With 5 bases clipped from V and 8 bases from J, the junction kept 11 bases outside the gene matches. Germline V gives CDR1 MNHNS, CDR2 SASEGT. CDR3 length: 14 residues. This CDR3 is CASSQLHQGGGYTF. DNA for the CDR3: TGTGCCAGCAGTCAATTACATCAGGGGGGAGGCTACACCTTC.

The chain employs TRBV5-6 and TRBJ2-7; 10 bases agree with TRBD2. CDR1 SGHDT and CDR2 YYEEEE come from the germline V gene. The CDR3 runs 15 residues. V lost 5 bases, J lost 3 bases, and 8 bases stayed unmatched. The CDR3 loop is CASSLSGGKHYEQYF. As DNA, the CDR3 is TGTGCCAGCAGTCTTAGCGGGGGGAAACACTACGAGCAGTACTTC. Complete variable domain (other parts from reference TRBV5-6 and TRBJ2-7): DAGVTQSPTHLIKTRGQQVTLRCSPKSGHDTVSWYQQALGQGPQFIFQYYEEEERQRGNFPDRFSGHQFPNYSSELNVNALLLGDSALYLCASSLSGGKHYEQYFGPGTRLTVT.

As for this clone: One junction end disagrees with the germline gene, perhaps due to a read error. The chain carries TRBV28 and TRBJ1-1, with unresolved D. The CDR3 has 16 residues. Per germline, CDR1 MDHEN and CDR2 SYDVKM. DNA for the CDR3: TGTGCCAGCAGTTCAACGTTCAGACGCGGGAACCCTGAAGCTTTCTTT. Translation: CASSSTFRRGNPEAFF. Filled out from reference TRBV28 and TRBJ1-1, the complete variable domain reads DVKVTQSSRYLVKRTGEKVFLECVQDMDHENMFWYRQDPGLGLRLIYFSYDVKMKEKGDIPEGYSVSREKKERFSLILESASTNQTSMYLCASSSTFRRGNPEAFFGQGTRLTVV.

This chain links TRBV28 with TRBJ1-5; maybe TRBD1 (6 bases). The CDR3 has 14 residues. In germline, CDR1 is MDHEN, CDR2 SYDVKM. V was trimmed by 8 bases and J by 5 bases, leaving 16 bases between them. In nucleotides, the CDR3 is TGTGCCAGCGGCCGTTGGGGGGGCGATCAGCCCCAGCATTTT. Encoded protein: CASGRWGGDQPQHF.

The CDR3 spells CASSVGTTPTDTQYF. CDR3 nucleotide sequence: TGTGCCAGCAGCGTCGGGACAACACCCACAGATACGCAGTATTTT. The J gene is TRBJ2-3, the V gene TRBV6-1, with D possibly matching TRBD1 (6 bases). CDR1 and CDR2 from the germline V gene are MNHNS and SASEGT. This CDR3 comprises 15 residues. Trimming removed 6 bases at V and 2 bases at J, with 15 bases between.

The V call is TRBV5-4, the J call TRBJ2-7; D possibly corresponds to TRBD1 (6 bases). Germline lookup yields CDR1 SGHNT and CDR2 YYREEE (reference sequence). The CDR3 totals 17 residues. V was pared by 3 bases and J by 0 bases, with 19 bases between. In DNA, the CDR3 is TGTGCCAGCAGCTCCTCCACCAGGGACATAAGCTCCTACGAGCAGTACTTC. Residues: CASSSSTRDISSYEQYF. The full variable domain, with the rest looked up from reference TRBV5-4 and TRBJ2-7, is ETGVTQSPTHLIKTRGQQVTLRCSSQSGHNTVSWYQQALGQGPQFIFQYYREEENGRGNFPPRFSGLQFPNYSSELNVNALELDDSALYLCASSSSTRDISSYEQYFGPGTRLTVT.

This clone came up a few times. The V call is TRBV7-3, the J call TRBJ2-2; 7 nucleotides match TRBD1. This CDR3 region has 13 residues. Germline CDR1 SGHTA, CDR2 FQGTGA. V was pared by 4 bases and J by 7 bases, with 3 bases of the junction left unmatched. The CDR3, as DNA: TGTGCCAGCAGCTCGACAGGGAACGGGGAGCTGTTTTTT. Protein sequence: CASSSTGNGELFF.

This clone was found a few times. J is TRBJ2-3 and V is TRBV5-1, with 8 bases lining up with TRBD2. Germline-derived CDR1 and CDR2 are SGHRS and YFSETQ. The length of the CDR3 is 17 residues. With V trimmed by 2 bases and J by 3 bases, 11 bases remained unmatched. In DNA form, the CDR3 reads TGCGCCAGCAGCTTATCGTTGGCGGGACTAGTGACAGATACGCAGTATTTT. Translated, it gives CASSLSLAGLVTDTQYF.

This rearrangement joins TRBV7-2 to TRBJ2-7, with a possible D match to TRBD1 (7 bases). Looked up from germline, CDR1 is SGHTA and CDR2 is FQGNSA. This CDR3 contains 11 residues. The V gene lost 7 bases and the J gene lost 7 bases, with 11 bases spanning the gap. CDR3 protein: CASTAGGEQYF. CDR3 coding DNA: TGTGCCAGCACCGCAGGGGGGGAGCAGTACTTC.

The V gene is TRBV27, the J gene TRBJ1-6; D is perhaps TRBD1 (6 bases). The germline V and J ends were trimmed by 4 bases and 8 bases, with 9 bases remaining between them. The V gene's germline CDR1 is MNHEY and CDR2 SMNVEV (reference sequence). This CDR3 is 13 amino acids long. CDR3 sequence reads: CASSSDRHSPLHF. CDR3 nucleotides: TGTGCCAGCAGTTCTGACAGGCATTCACCCCTCCACTTT.

The gene calls are TRBV9 and TRBJ2-2; a possible D gene is TRBD2 (5 bases). CDR3 length equals 16 residues. CDR1 is SGDLS, CDR2 YYNGEE, per germline. The V gene lost 3 bases and the J gene lost 0 bases, with 12 bases spanning the gap. The CDR3 DNA is TGTGCCAGCAGCGGGGCGCTAGCTGCGAACACCGGGGAGCTGTTTTTT. Its translation: CASSGALAANTGELFF.

This rearrangement joins TRBV7-9 to TRBJ2-7; unclear D gene. Trimming took 1 base from V and 1 from J, leaving 8 bases between them. The CDR3 has 14 amino acids. Germline lookup yields CDR1 SEHNR and CDR2 FQNEAQ (reference sequence). The CDR3 sequence: CASSLGPGSYEQYF. The DNA for the CDR3 is TGTGCCAGCAGCTTAGGTCCAGGATCCTACGAGCAGTACTTC. Complete variable domain (other parts from reference TRBV7-9 and TRBJ2-7): DTGVSQNPRHKITKRGQNVTFRCDPISEHNRLYWYRQTLGQGPEFLTYFQNEAQLEKSRLLSDRFSAERPKGSFSTLEIQRTEQGDSAMYLCASSLGPGSYEQYFGPGTRLTVT.

V is TRBV15 and J is TRBJ1-1, with D perhaps TRBD1 (5 bases). This CDR3 region has 13 residues. Germline V CDR1 and CDR2: LNHNV, YYDKDF (reference sequence). V dropped 5 bases and J dropped 4 bases, with 11 bases sitting between them. CDR3 in DNA: TGTGCCACCAGCCAGGGCTGGAGCACTGAAGCTTTCTTT. Its protein is CATSQGWSTEAFF.

This clone showed up just a few times. This chain links TRBV18 with TRBJ2-3; 7 nucleotides align to TRBD1. This CDR3 contains 15 residues. Germline V gene lookup returns CDR1 KGHSH and CDR2 LQKENI. V gave up 3 bases and J gave up 3 bases; unmatched junction bases: 6. The CDR3 region has the DNA TGTGCCAGCTCACCCCGACAGGGTGAGACAGATACGCAGTATTTT. Amino acid sequence: CASSPRQGETDTQYF. The whole variable domain, filled in from reference TRBV18 and TRBJ2-3, reads NAGVMQNPRHLVRRRGQEARLRCSPMKGHSHVYWYRQLPEEGLKFMVYLQKENIIDESGMPKERFSAEFPKEGPSILRIQQVVRGDSAAYFCASSPRQGETDTQYFGPGTRLTVL.

The genes are TRBV6-6 and TRBJ1-2; no clear D gene. This CDR3 region has 12 residues. Germline CDR1 and CDR2: MNHNY and SVGAGI (reference sequence). The ends were cut back, 7 bases at V and 7 bases at J, with 13 bases in the middle. The CDR3 here is CASTLGSLGYTF. CDR3 DNA: TGTGCCAGCACCCTGGGCAGCCTTGGCTACACCTTC.

The chain uses TRBV11-2 and TRBJ2-3; TRBD2 agrees at 8 bases. This CDR3 is 17 amino acids long. The J segment lost 6 bases and the V segment lost 1 base, leaving 12 bases of the junction unmatched. Germline CDR1 reads SGHAT; CDR2 reads FQNNGV. CDR3 sequence (DNA): TGTGCCAGCAGCTTAGTGGCGGGGGGCCCTCTTCGGGATACGCAGTATTTT. It codes for CASSLVAGGPLRDTQYF.

This chain links TRBV5-6 with TRBJ1-6; D not certain. The V gene lost 0 bases and the J gene lost 8 bases, with 12 bases spanning the gap. CDR1 and CDR2 (germline): SGHDT, YYEEEE. The CDR3 sequence is 15 residues long. The CDR3: CASSLVASRDSPLHF. The CDR3 DNA follows: TGTGCCAGCAGCTTGGTTGCCAGCCGGGATTCACCCCTCCACTTT.

In its sample, this clone was seen a few times. The chain is built from TRBV19 and TRBJ1-6; 8 bases align to TRBD1. The junction had 2 bases not matched to a gene; V was cut back by 7 bases and J by 6 bases. Germline V gene lookup returns CDR1 LNHDA and CDR2 SQIVND (reference sequence). The CDR3 is 13 amino acids. The CDR3 coding sequence is TGTGCCAGTAACACAGGGGGTAATTCACCCCTCCACTTT. It translates to CASNTGGNSPLHF.

The chain employs TRBV11-2 and TRBJ1-6; D is perhaps TRBD1 (5 bases). The CDR3 is 12 amino acids. Trimming cost V 5 bases and J 16 bases, with 15 bases left between them. Germline loops: CDR1 SGHAT, CDR2 FQNNGV. CDR3 sequence reads: CASSLGTTPLHF. The CDR3, as DNA: TGTGCCAGCAGCCTGGGGACTACCCCACTCCACTTT.

This clone was recorded a few times. The chain employs TRBV5-4 and TRBJ2-4; 9 nucleotides line up with TRBD1. In germline, CDR1 is SGHNT, CDR2 YYREEE (reference sequence). V shed 0 bases and J 4 bases; nucleotides not matched to a gene: 2. The CDR3 loop spans 15 amino acids. In nucleotides, the CDR3 is TGTGCCAGCAGCTTGGCCGGGACAGGGAAAAACATTCAGTACTTC. It codes for CASSLAGTGKNIQYF.

The chain uses TRBV27 and TRBJ1-6, with 9 bases fitting TRBD1. This CDR3 spans 14 amino acids. V shed 4 bases and J 8 bases; nucleotides not matched to a gene: 3. The germline gives CDR1 MNHEY, CDR2 SMNVEV (reference sequence). The CDR3 sequence: CASSWTGVDSPLHF. In DNA form, the CDR3 reads TGTGCCAGCAGTTGGACAGGGGTCGATTCACCCCTCCACTTT.

This clone was detected only a few times. V usage is TRBV6-5 and J usage is TRBJ2-2, with D maybe TRBD2 (5 bases). Trimming cost V 6 bases and J 0 bases, with 11 bases left between them. Germline V lookup: CDR1 MNHEY, CDR2 SVGAGI. This CDR3 contains 15 residues. CDR3 coding DNA: TGTGCCAGCAGCAGGACTGGTGCGAACACCGGGGAGCTGTTTTTT. Amino acids: CASSRTGANTGELFF.